This T cell receptor (beta chain) emerged from a study of response to subunit inactivated influenza vaccine. TCRdb re-derived calls from the RT-PCR reads in MiXCR, one entry per CDR3 protein. The sample has more than 600,000 distinct CDR3 sequences, approximately 17% seen once. This clonotype occurred a few times. The antigen is undetermined. V shed 2 bases and J shed 11 bases, with 18 bases lying between them. This CDR3 region has 13 residues. Per the germline V gene, CDR1 is SQVTM and CDR2 is ANQGSEA. Overall study findings and caveats: The authors proposed limited new T cell recruitment per seasonal influenza vaccination.

The source of this sequence is a man aged 45-65 years who received an inactivated influenza vaccine. Sequences were derived from PBMCs from blood, sampled roughly 5 days after vaccination. This chain joins TRBV29-1 and TRBJ1-1, with D possibly being TRBD1 (6 bases). DNA for the CDR3: TGCAGCGTTGAACAGGGGCGCAAAGTGGGGGCTTTCTTT. This encodes CSVEQGRKVGAFF. The full variable domain, completed using reference TRBV29-1 and TRBJ1-1, is SAVISQKPSRDICQRGTSLTIQCQVDSQVTMMFWYRQQPGQSLTLIATANQGSEATYESGFVIDKFPISRPNLTFSTLTVSNMSPEDSSIYLCSVEQGRKVGAFFGQGTRLTVV.